This TCR beta chain was found in a study of T cells in tumors and immune-related adverse events (dated by TCRdb to about 2021). Notes on this clone: Which antigen it targets is not known. Base qualities are not recorded, but no much larger clone differs from it by a single base.

CDR3 length: 11 amino acids, cysteine to phenylalanine. Just the 33-base CDR3 DNA is kept, in frame starting at base 1. V is reduced by 6 bases and J by 9 bases, leaving a spacing of 12 bases between them. The germline V gene supplies CDR1 SQVTM and CDR2 ANQGSEA. Read against the paper, the sample's treatment or condition label means: nivolumab (PD-1 blockade) given before sampling. The DNeasy Blood and Tissue Kit was used to extract DNA from formalin-fixed paraffin-embedded specimens. The TCR beta locus was amplified and sequenced with the immunoSEQ assay, yielding bulk TCR Vbeta CDR3 data. Concerning the study's data processing: CDR3s were excluded if they were non-productive, were shorter than 7 amino acids, or did not start with C or end with F/W. Analysis was restricted to specimens with at least 1000 reads, and each clonotype was defined at the amino acid level. To compute clonality, Pielou's evenness was subtracted from 1. To equalize library sizes, abundance-weighted random subsampling with replacement was performed 100 times so that 95% confidence intervals could be reported. The Morisita overlap index was used to quantify repertoire overlap, and for each specimen the top 40 clones were checked for overlap with the irAE. This is the immuneACCESS table as TCRdb keeps it, with only in-frame sequences that have V and J called. A part of the clones is gone; compared with another copy, unresolved V genes explain less than half, and the rest is unexplained. V and J calls plus clone size are reproduced from that table; the DNA served to infer D and trimming. This sample comprises tens of thousands of clones, about 89% of them detected only once. 1.3% to 1.5% of the sample goes to the ten largest clones.

Sequenced material: lymph node tissue, taken from a patient treated with anti-PD-1 therapy. The source is a female donor with metastatic renal cell carcinoma. The chain was built from TRBV29-1 and TRBJ2-4, with TRBD2 as a weak D call on 6 bases. The CDR3 protein: CSVAEGGIQYF. The nucleotide sequence reads as follows: TGCAGCGTCGCTGAGGGAGGCATTCAGTACTTC.